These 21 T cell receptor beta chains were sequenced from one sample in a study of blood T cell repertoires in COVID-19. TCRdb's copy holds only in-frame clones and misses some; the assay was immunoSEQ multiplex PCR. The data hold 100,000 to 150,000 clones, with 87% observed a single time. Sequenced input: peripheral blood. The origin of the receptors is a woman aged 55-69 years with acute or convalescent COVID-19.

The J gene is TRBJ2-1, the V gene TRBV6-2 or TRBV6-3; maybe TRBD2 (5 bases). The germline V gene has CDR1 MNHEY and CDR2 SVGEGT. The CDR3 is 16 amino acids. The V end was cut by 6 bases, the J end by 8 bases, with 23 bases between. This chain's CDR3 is CASSLIKGRGGDEQFF. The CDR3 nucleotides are TGTGCCAGCAGCCTTATAAAAGGTCGAGGAGGTGATGAGCAGTTCTTC.

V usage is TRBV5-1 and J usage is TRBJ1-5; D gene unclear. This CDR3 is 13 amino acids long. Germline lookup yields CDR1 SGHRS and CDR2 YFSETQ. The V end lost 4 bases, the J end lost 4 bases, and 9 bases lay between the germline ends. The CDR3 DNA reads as TGCGCCAGCAGCCGTAGCGGGAATCAGCCCCAGCATTTT. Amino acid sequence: CASSRSGNQPQHF.

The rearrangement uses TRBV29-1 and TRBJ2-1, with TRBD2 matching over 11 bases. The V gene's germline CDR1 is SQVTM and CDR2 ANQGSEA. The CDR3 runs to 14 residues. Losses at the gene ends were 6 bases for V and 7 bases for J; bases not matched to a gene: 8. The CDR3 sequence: CSVETSGDYNEQFF. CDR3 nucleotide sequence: TGCAGCGTAGAGACTAGCGGGGATTATAATGAGCAGTTCTTC.

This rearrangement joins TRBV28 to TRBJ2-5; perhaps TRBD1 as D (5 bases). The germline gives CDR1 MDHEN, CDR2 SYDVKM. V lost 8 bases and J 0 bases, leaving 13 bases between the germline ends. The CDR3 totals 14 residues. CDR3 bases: TGTGCCAGCCCGATAGGGGCAGACCAAGAGACCCAGTACTTC. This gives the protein CASPIGADQETQYF.

CDR3 coding DNA: TGTGCCAGCAGCCCCAGGTACAGCAATCAGCCCCAGCATTTT. Residues: CASSPRYSNQPQHF. The chain recombines TRBV27 with TRBJ1-5; D is undetermined. Trimming pared 6 bases from V and 1 base from J, leaving 10 bases between. CDR3 length: 14 residues. Germline-derived CDR1 and CDR2 are MNHEY and SMNVEV (reference sequence).

CDR3 sequence reads: CASSLYRSGRVEETQYF. CDR3 coding DNA: TGTGCCAGCAGCTTATACCGGAGCGGGAGGGTTGAAGAGACCCAGTACTTC. The V call is TRBV5-6, the J call TRBJ2-5, with 10 bases matching TRBD2. V gave up 2 bases and J gave up 3 bases; unmatched junction bases: 10. Germline lookup yields CDR1 SGHDT and CDR2 YYEEEE. The CDR3 has 17 residues.

The CDR3 DNA follows: TGTGCCAGTAGTCCCCCTTACAGGGGCGAGCCCCAGCATTTT. Amino acids: CASSPPYRGEPQHF. The rearrangement uses TRBV19 and TRBJ1-5; 7 bases map to TRBD1. The junction had 9 bases not matched to a gene; V was cut back by 5 bases and J by 8 bases. CDR1 and CDR2 from the germline V gene are LNHDA and SQIVND (reference sequence). The CDR3 consists of 14 residues.

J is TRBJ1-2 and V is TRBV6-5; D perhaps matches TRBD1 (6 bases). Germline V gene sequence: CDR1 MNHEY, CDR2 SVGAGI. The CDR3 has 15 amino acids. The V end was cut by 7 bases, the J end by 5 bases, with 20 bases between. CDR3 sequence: CASTRDTRAFYGYTF. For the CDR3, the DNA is TGTGCCAGCACCCGGGACACCCGAGCTTTTTATGGCTACACCTTC.

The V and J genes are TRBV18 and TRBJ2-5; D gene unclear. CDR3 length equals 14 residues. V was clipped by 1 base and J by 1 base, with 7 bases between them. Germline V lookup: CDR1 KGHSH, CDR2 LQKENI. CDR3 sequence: CASSPQAGQETQYF. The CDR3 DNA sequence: TGTGCCAGCTCACCACAGGCAGGCCAAGAGACCCAGTACTTC.

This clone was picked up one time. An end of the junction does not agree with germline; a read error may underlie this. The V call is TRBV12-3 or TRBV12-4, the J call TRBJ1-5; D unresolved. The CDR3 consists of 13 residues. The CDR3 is CAGSLTSNQPQHF. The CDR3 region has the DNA TGTGCCGGCAGTTTAACGAGTAATCAGCCCCAGCATTTT.

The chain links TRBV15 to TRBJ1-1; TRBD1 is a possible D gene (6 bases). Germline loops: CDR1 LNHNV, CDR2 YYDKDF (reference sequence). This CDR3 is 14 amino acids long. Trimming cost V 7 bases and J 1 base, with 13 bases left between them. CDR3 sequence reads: CATTTDRSNTEAFF. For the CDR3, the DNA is TGTGCCACCACCACGGACAGATCGAACACTGAAGCTTTCTTT.

The CDR3 reads CASSLESAASYNEQFF. In DNA, the CDR3 is TGCGCCAGCAGCTTGGAATCGGCGGCCTCCTACAATGAGCAGTTCTTC. This chain joins TRBV5-1 and TRBJ2-1; D is uncertain. The germline gives CDR1 SGHRS, CDR2 YFSETQ. This CDR3 has 16 residues. The V and J ends lost 0 bases and 0 bases respectively, with 10 bases between them.

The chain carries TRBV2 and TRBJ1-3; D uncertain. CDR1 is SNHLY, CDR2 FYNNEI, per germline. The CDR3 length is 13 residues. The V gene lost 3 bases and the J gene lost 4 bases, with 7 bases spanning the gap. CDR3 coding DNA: TGTGCCAGCAGTGAGGAGGTGGGAAACACCATATATTTT. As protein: CASSEEVGNTIYF. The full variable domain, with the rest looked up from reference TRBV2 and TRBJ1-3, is EPEVTQTPSHQVTQMGQEVILRCVPISNHLYFYWYRQILGQKVEFLVSFYNNEISEKSEIFDDQFSVERPDGSNFTLKIRSTKLEDSAMYFCASSEEVGNTIYFGEGSWLTVV.

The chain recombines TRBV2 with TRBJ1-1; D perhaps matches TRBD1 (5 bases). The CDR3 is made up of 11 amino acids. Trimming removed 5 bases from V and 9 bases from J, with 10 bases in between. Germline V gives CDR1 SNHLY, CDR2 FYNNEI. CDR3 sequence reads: CASSQQEKAFF. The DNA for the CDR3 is TGTGCCAGCAGTCAACAGGAAAAAGCTTTCTTT.

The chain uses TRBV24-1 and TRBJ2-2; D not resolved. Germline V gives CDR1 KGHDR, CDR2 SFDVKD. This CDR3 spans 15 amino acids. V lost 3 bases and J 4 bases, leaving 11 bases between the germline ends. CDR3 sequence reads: CATSDTVSGTGELFF. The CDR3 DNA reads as TGTGCCACCAGTGATACCGTCTCCGGCACCGGGGAGCTGTTTTTT.

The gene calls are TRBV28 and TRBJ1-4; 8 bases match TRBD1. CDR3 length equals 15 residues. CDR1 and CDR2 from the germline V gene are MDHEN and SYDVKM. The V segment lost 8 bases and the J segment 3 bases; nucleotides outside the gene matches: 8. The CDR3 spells CASGIQGVANEKLFF. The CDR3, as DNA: TGTGCCAGCGGAATACAGGGGGTAGCTAATGAAAAACTGTTTTTT.

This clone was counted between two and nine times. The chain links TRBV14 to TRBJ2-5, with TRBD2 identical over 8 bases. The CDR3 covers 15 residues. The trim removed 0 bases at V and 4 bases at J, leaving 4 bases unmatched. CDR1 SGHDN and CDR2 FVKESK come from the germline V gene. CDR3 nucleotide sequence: TGTGCCAGCAGCCAAGATCGCGCGGGAGGAGAGACCCAGTACTTC. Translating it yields CASSQDRAGGETQYF.

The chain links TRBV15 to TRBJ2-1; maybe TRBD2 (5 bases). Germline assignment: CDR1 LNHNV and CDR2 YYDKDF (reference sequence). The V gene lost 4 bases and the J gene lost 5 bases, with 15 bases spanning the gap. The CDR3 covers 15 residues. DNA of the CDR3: TGTGCCACCAGCACCCCGGGAAGCTACGACAATGAGCAGTTCTTC. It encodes CATSTPGSYDNEQFF.

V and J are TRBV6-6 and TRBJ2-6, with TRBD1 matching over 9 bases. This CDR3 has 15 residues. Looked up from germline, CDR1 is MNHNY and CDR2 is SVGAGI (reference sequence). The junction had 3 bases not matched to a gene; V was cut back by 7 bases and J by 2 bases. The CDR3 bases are TGTGCCAGCAACACAGGGGGCGCTGGGGCCAACGTCCTGACTTTC. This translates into CASNTGGAGANVLTF.

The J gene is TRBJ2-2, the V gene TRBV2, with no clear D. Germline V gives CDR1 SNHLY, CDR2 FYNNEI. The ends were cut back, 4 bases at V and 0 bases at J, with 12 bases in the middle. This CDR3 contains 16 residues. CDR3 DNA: TGTGCCAGCAGTGTGAGGCACCCCGCGAACACCGGGGAGCTGTTTTTT. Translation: CASSVRHPANTGELFF.

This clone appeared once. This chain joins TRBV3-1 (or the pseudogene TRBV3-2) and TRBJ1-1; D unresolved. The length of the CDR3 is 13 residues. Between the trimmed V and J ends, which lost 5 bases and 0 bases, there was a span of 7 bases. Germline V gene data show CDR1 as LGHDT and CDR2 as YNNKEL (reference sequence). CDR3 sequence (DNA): TGTGCCAGCAGCTACAGTCTGAACACTGAAGCTTTCTTT. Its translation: CASSYSLNTEAFF.